Listed here are 9 T cell receptor beta chains from one sample, sequenced in a study of blood T cells in healthy people across ages. A second roughly 7 to 12 cycle PCR used barcoded and J-beta primers. In TCRdb, the 5' RACE reads were re-called with MiXCR into one record per CDR3 protein. The sample contains about 1.8 million distinct CDR3 sequences, around 48% of which appear only once. Input material: blood. These receptors all come from a woman aged 40-49 years in good health.

This chain uses TRBV7-2 with TRBJ2-3, with 7 positions matching TRBD1. The CDR3 sequence is 15 residues long. The V gene's germline CDR1 is SGHTA and CDR2 FQGNSA. V was pared by 2 bases and J by 4 bases, with 6 bases of the junction left unmatched. The CDR3 loop is CASSLTGTGADTQYF. The CDR3 DNA is TGTGCCAGCAGCTTAACGGGAACAGGGGCAGATACGCAGTATTTT.

As regards this clonotype: One end of the junction does not line up with germline, which may come from a read error. The rearrangement links TRBV7-7 to TRBJ2-3; D is undetermined. The CDR3 loop spans 14 amino acids. The germline V gene encodes CDR1 SSHAT and CDR2 FNYEAQ (reference sequence). The CDR3 DNA follows: TGTGCTAGCAGCCAGAATTTAGGGACAGATACGCAGTATTTT. Translation gives CASSQNLGTDTQYF.

The rearrangement links TRBV29-1 to TRBJ2-7; D is perhaps TRBD1 or TRBD2 (5 bases each). V was cut by 1 base and J by 2 bases, with 9 bases left in between. CDR3 length equals 13 residues. Germline loops: CDR1 SQVTM, CDR2 ANQGSEA. The CDR3 DNA follows: TGCAGCGTTGAAGTGAGGGGAACCTACGAGCAGTACTTC. It specifies CSVEVRGTYEQYF.

This clonotype appeared a few times. The gene calls are TRBV4-2 and TRBJ2-7; D call uncertain. The CDR3 is made up of 14 amino acids. The germline V gene has CDR1 LGHNA and CDR2 YNFKEQ. Trimming took 0 bases from V and 3 from J, leaving 9 bases between them. In DNA form, the CDR3 reads TGTGCCAGCAGCCAAGACGCTGGGATCTACGAGCAGTACTTC. This sequence encodes CASSQDAGIYEQYF.

The chain links TRBV6-6 to TRBJ2-5; a possible D gene is TRBD1 (7 bases). The germline V gene has CDR1 MNHNY and CDR2 SVGAGI (reference sequence). This CDR3 contains 14 residues. Trimming removed 6 bases from V and 4 bases from J, with 15 bases in between. CDR3 bases: TGTGCCAGCAGAAAGACAGGGAGGTTAGAGACCCAGTACTTC. Translating gives CASRKTGRLETQYF.

Comment on this clonotype: This may come from a read error, since a much larger clone is one base off. The chain carries TRBV5-5 and TRBJ1-2, with 7 nucleotides matching TRBD1. The CDR3 consists of 14 residues. Germline CDR1 is SGHKS and CDR2 is YYEKEE (reference sequence). The CDR3 bases are TGTGCCAGCAGCCCGGGACAGCTACTCTATGACTACACCTTC. It encodes CASSPGQLLYDYTF. Supplemented by reference TRBV5-5 and TRBJ1-2, the full variable domain reads DAGVTQSPTHLIKTRGQQVTLRCSPISGHKSVSWYQQVLGQGPQFIFQYYEKEERGRGNFPDRFSARQFPNYSSELNVNALLLGDSALYLCASSPGQLLYDYTFGSGTRLTVV.

This clonotype was counted between two and nine times. J is TRBJ2-7 and V is TRBV4-3, with TRBD1 matching 7 bases. From germline, CDR1 is LGHNA and CDR2 YSLEER. CDR3 length equals 15 residues. J gave up 0 bases and V 4 bases, and 6 bases lay outside the gene matches. The CDR3 sequence: CASSPHRDSSYEQYF. CDR3 nucleotide sequence: TGCGCCAGCAGCCCGCACCGGGACAGCTCCTACGAGCAGTACTTC.

V and J are TRBV25-1 and TRBJ1-2, with D perhaps matching TRBD1 (6 bases). The V gene's germline CDR1 is MGHDK and CDR2 SYGVNS. The CDR3 has 15 amino acids. The V end was cut by 1 base, the J end by 4 bases, with 13 bases between. The CDR3 DNA is TGTGCCAGCAGTGAATCCGGGGGGCTAGGCTATGGCTACACCTTC. Amino acid sequence: CASSESGGLGYGYTF.

This chain links TRBV27 with TRBJ2-5; D may be TRBD2 (5 bases). From germline, CDR1 is MNHEY and CDR2 SMNVEV (reference sequence). The CDR3 contains 13 residues. The V end was cut by 5 bases, the J end by 5 bases, with 12 bases between. CDR3 DNA: TGTGCCAGCAGTGGGAGATTAAGGGAGACCCAGTACTTC. This translates into CASSGRLRETQYF.